What follows are 26 T cell receptor beta chains derived from one specimen sequenced in a study of CD8+ T cells in alopecia areata. Extraction of RNA preceded its reverse transcription into cDNA, which served as the sequencing template. The assay was immunoSEQ multiplex PCR, and TCRdb's table has in-frame clones only and misses some. The table shows about 200,000 clones, with roughly three fifths occurring only once. Treatment meaning: oral pan-JAK inhibitor, 5-10 mg twice daily. The specimen comprised CD4+ T cells sorted from blood, sampled at week 4, from a patient treated with tofacitinib. These receptors were collected from a human donor with alopecia areata.

This clone was observed a few times. J is TRBJ2-7 and V is TRBV30, with D unresolved. In germline, CDR1 is GTSNPN, CDR2 SVGIG (reference sequence). With 0 bases removed from V and 4 bases from J, the gap between germline ends came to 22 bases. The CDR3 loop spans 17 amino acids. The CDR3 spells CAWSVKPPAVRLYEQYF. The CDR3 bases are TGTGCCTGGAGTGTTAAACCCCCAGCCGTGAGATTATACGAGCAGTACTTC.

The J gene is TRBJ2-1, the V gene TRBV29-1; 9 positions match TRBD1. This CDR3 is 18 amino acids long. Trimming cost V 1 base and J 3 bases; bases outside gene matches: 13. Germline-derived CDR1 and CDR2 are SQVTM and ANQGSEA. CDR3 sequence reads: CSVEGVYERDRDYNEQFF. In nucleotides, the CDR3 is TGCAGCGTTGAAGGGGTATATGAACGGGACAGGGACTACAATGAGCAGTTCTTC.

The chain joins TRBV7-9 to TRBJ2-1, with a tentative D call TRBD1 (6 bases). The CDR3 consists of 15 residues. Trimming stripped 2 bases from V and 2 bases from J, with 10 bases between. CDR1 SEHNR and CDR2 FQNEAQ come from the germline V gene (reference sequence). The CDR3 region is CASSLWQGTYNEQFF. The CDR3 DNA is TGTGCCAGCAGCTTATGGCAGGGGACCTACAATGAGCAGTTCTTC.

The rearrangement joins TRBV4-2 to TRBJ2-6; D is perhaps TRBD1 (5 bases). The V and J ends lost 0 bases and 0 bases respectively, with 9 bases between them. The CDR3 runs 17 residues. The germline V gene encodes CDR1 LGHNA and CDR2 YNFKEQ. The CDR3 reads CASSQDPDSSGANVLTF. The CDR3 coding sequence is TGTGCCAGCAGCCAAGATCCTGACAGCTCTGGGGCCAACGTCCTGACTTTC.

This chain uses TRBV25-1 with TRBJ1-2; 8 positions match TRBD1. Germline CDR1 is MGHDK and CDR2 is SYGVNS. The ends lost 3 bases at V and 4 bases at J; junction bases unmatched: 4. The CDR3 covers 14 residues. CDR3 nucleotide sequence: TGTGCCAGCAGTGACCCGACAGGGGTCTATGGCTACACCTTC. Its protein product is CASSDPTGVYGYTF.

The V gene is TRBV5-6, the J gene TRBJ2-4, with D hard to call. V lost 3 bases to trimming and J lost 1 base, with 14 bases between them. The CDR3 contains 16 residues. Germline V gene lookup returns CDR1 SGHDT and CDR2 YYEEEE. CDR3 sequence (DNA): TGTGCCAGCAGCTATTTGGAAGGGCGGGCCAAAAACATTCAGTACTTC. Translation gives CASSYLEGRAKNIQYF.

This chain uses TRBV5-4 with TRBJ2-1; no definite D call. V shed 4 bases and J shed 4 bases, with 15 bases lying between them. Germline V CDR1 and CDR2: SGHNT, YYREEE (reference sequence). This CDR3 is 15 amino acids long. The CDR3 DNA reads TGTGCCAGCAGCCACTTGACCGGCCAATACAATGAGCAGTTCTTC. Translating it yields CASSHLTGQYNEQFF.

V and J are TRBV7-9 and TRBJ2-5; TRBD2 is a possible D gene (5 bases). There are 15 residues in the CDR3. The V end was cut by 5 bases, the J end by 2 bases, with 15 bases between. Germline values: CDR1 SEHNR, CDR2 FQNEAQ (reference sequence). The CDR3 sequence is CASSPVGVGQETQYF. The CDR3 nucleotides read TGTGCCAGCAGCCCCGTCGGGGTTGGGCAAGAGACCCAGTACTTC.

V is TRBV30 and J is TRBJ1-1; a possible D gene is TRBD1 (6 bases). This CDR3 is 14 amino acids long. Germline values: CDR1 GTSNPN, CDR2 SVGIG (reference sequence). The V gene lost 3 bases and the J gene lost 0 bases, with 11 bases spanning the gap. The CDR3 spells CAWRSQGLNTEAFF. The CDR3 nucleotides read TGTGCCTGGAGATCACAGGGTCTGAACACTGAAGCTTTCTTT.

This clone occurred a few times. The chain employs TRBV27 and TRBJ2-1, with 16 nucleotides matching TRBD2. The length of the CDR3 is 17 residues. Germline trimming cut 5 bases from V and 8 bases from J; bases unmatched to any gene: 9. CDR1 and CDR2 from the germline V gene are MNHEY and SMNVEV (reference sequence). The CDR3 region is CASSRPGLAGGLDEQFF. CDR3 nucleotide sequence: TGTGCCAGCAGTCGCCCGGGACTAGCGGGGGGGCTAGATGAGCAGTTCTTC.

This clone was picked up a small number of times. The chain uses TRBV7-2 and TRBJ1-3; D remains ambiguous. V was clipped by 1 base and J by 1 base, with 11 bases between them. This CDR3 is 16 amino acids long. CDR1 is SGHTA and CDR2 is FQGNSA in the germline V gene. The CDR3: CASSLGPSNSGNTIYF. The CDR3 region has the DNA TGTGCCAGCAGCTTAGGACCCTCAAATTCTGGAAACACCATATATTTT.

This chain connects TRBV27 to TRBJ1-1; TRBD1 aligns across 7 bases. The germline V gene encodes CDR1 MNHEY and CDR2 SMNVEV (reference sequence). The CDR3 covers 14 residues. V dropped 4 bases and J dropped 0; count of bases not matched to a gene: 2. CDR3 protein: CASSSQGLNTEAFF. The CDR3 DNA sequence: TGTGCCAGCAGTTCACAGGGGTTGAACACTGAAGCTTTCTTT.

The chain links TRBV29-1 to TRBJ2-1; 10 nucleotides line up with TRBD1. Germline CDR1 reads SQVTM; CDR2 reads ANQGSEA. J was trimmed by 6 bases and V by 6 bases; bases with no gene match: 8. The CDR3 length is 14 residues. The CDR3 sequence: CSVPGTGVINEQFF. CDR3 nucleotide sequence: TGCAGCGTACCCGGGACAGGGGTGATCAATGAGCAGTTCTTC.

CDR3 DNA sequence: TGTGCCAGCAGCCAAGATTACCCGAATTCACCCCTCCACTTT. It is translated as CASSQDYPNSPLHF. The rearrangement joins TRBV14 to TRBJ1-6; D unresolved. Germline V gives CDR1 SGHDN, CDR2 FVKESK. V dropped 0 bases and J dropped 7 bases, with 7 bases sitting between them. The CDR3 contains 14 residues.

V and J are TRBV6-1 and TRBJ1-2; D is uncertain. In germline, CDR1 is MNHNS, CDR2 SASEGT. V lost 1 base and J lost 4, with 16 bases in between. The CDR3 is 16 residues long. CDR3 region: CASSEEGSENGYGYTF. As DNA, the CDR3 is TGTGCCAGCAGTGAAGAAGGGAGTGAAAATGGCTATGGCTACACCTTC.

This chain uses TRBV5-4 with TRBJ2-5, with 12 bases aligning to TRBD2. The V and J ends lost 5 bases and 0 bases, in that order; junction bases with no gene match: 5. This CDR3 region has 16 residues. Germline CDR1 SGHNT, CDR2 YYREEE (reference sequence). CDR3 loop: CASRSTSGGYQETQYF. In DNA form, the CDR3 reads TGTGCCAGCAGGTCGACTAGCGGGGGATACCAAGAGACCCAGTACTTC.

This clone was seen only a few times. The rearrangement uses TRBV29-1 and TRBJ2-3; D may be TRBD2 (6 bases). The CDR3 sequence is 13 residues long. Germline loops: CDR1 SQVTM, CDR2 ANQGSEA. Trimming shortened V by 7 bases and J by 4 bases, and 15 bases separated the two germline ends. The CDR3 is CSADARDSDTQYF. CDR3 nucleotide sequence: TGCAGCGCCGACGCCAGGGACTCAGATACGCAGTATTTT.

The V and J genes are TRBV2 and TRBJ1-6; D is undetermined. Trimming removed 7 bases at V and 7 bases at J, with 11 bases between. Per the germline V gene, CDR1 is SNHLY and CDR2 is FYNNEI. There are 13 residues in the CDR3. The CDR3 sequence: CASNGNLNSPLHF. CDR3 DNA sequence: TGTGCCAGCAACGGCAACCTCAATTCACCCCTCCACTTT. The full variable domain, completed using reference TRBV2 and TRBJ1-6, is EPEVTQTPSHQVTQMGQEVILRCVPISNHLYFYWYRQILGQKVEFLVSFYNNEISEKSEIFDDQFSVERPDGSNFTLKIRSTKLEDSAMYFCASNGNLNSPLHFGNGTRLTVT.

The chain carries TRBV6-5 and TRBJ2-2; a weak D match, TRBD2 (5 bases). The CDR3 spans 16 residues. Trimming left V 1 base short and J 5 bases short, with 14 bases between. Germline V CDR1 and CDR2: MNHEY, SVGAGI. The CDR3 loop is CASSYFTVGSTGELFF. In DNA, the CDR3 is TGTGCCAGCAGTTACTTTACAGTGGGGAGTACCGGGGAGCTGTTTTTT.

V usage is TRBV29-1 and J usage is TRBJ2-7; the D is unclear. This CDR3 is 11 amino acids long. Deletions cut 5 bases from V and 2 bases from J, with 7 bases between. Germline loops: CDR1 SQVTM, CDR2 ANQGSEA. The CDR3: CSVLNTYEQYF. In DNA form, the CDR3 reads TGCAGCGTTTTGAACACCTACGAGCAGTACTTC.

The rearrangement links TRBV7-8 to TRBJ1-1, with D uncertain. This CDR3 contains 13 residues. The germline CDR1 and CDR2 sequences are SGHVS and FQNEAQ. Trimming took off 5 bases at V and 0 bases at J, with 7 bases between the two ends. The CDR3 nucleotides are TGTGCCAGCAGCAGGACCATGAACACTGAAGCTTTCTTT. Translating it yields CASSRTMNTEAFF. Drawing the rest from reference TRBV7-8 and TRBJ1-1, the complete variable domain is GAGVSQSPRYKVAKRGQDVALRCDPISGHVSLFWYQQALGQGPEFLTYFQNEAQLDKSGLPSDRFFAERPEGSVSTLKIQRTQQEDSAVYLCASSRTMNTEAFFGQGTRLTVV.

The chain employs TRBV11-2 and TRBJ1-4, with a weak D call TRBD1 (6 bases). Trimming took 6 bases from V and 3 from J, leaving 14 bases between them. CDR1 and CDR2 from the germline V gene are SGHAT and FQNNGV. This CDR3 has 15 residues. The CDR3 sequence is CASRKLGAANEKLFF. The CDR3 DNA is TGTGCCAGCAGGAAACTGGGGGCGGCTAATGAAAAACTGTTTTTT.

The chain couples TRBV4-1 to TRBJ1-2; D might be TRBD1 (5 bases). Trimming took 5 bases from V and 4 from J, leaving 20 bases between them. Germline V gene data show CDR1 as MGHRA and CDR2 as YSYEKL. The length of the CDR3 is 16 residues. CDR3 coding DNA: TGCGCCAGCAGCGAGTCAGGGATCCTCATCTCCTATGGCTACACCTTC. This encodes CASSESGILISYGYTF.

The rearrangement links TRBV15 to TRBJ1-1; TRBD1 matches 7 bases. Germline lookup yields CDR1 LNHNV and CDR2 YYDKDF (reference sequence). J gave up 12 bases and V 3 bases, and 7 bases lay outside the gene matches. The CDR3 is 12 amino acids. The CDR3 sequence: CATSRATGTPFF. CDR3 bases: TGTGCCACCAGCAGGGCGACAGGGACCCCTTTCTTT.

In regard to this clone: Different DNA sequences within this sample yield the same CDR3. The chain joins TRBV5-1 to TRBJ2-5; 8 bases match TRBD2. CDR3 length equals 14 residues. In germline, CDR1 is SGHRS, CDR2 YFSETQ. The trim removed 4 bases at V and 1 base at J, leaving 3 bases unmatched. CDR3 loop: CASSPGTSQETQYF. DNA for the CDR3: TGCGCCAGCAGCCCAGGGACTAGCCAAGAGACCCAGTACTTC.

This clone was counted between two and nine times. This chain joins TRBV19 and TRBJ1-1, with D tentatively TRBD1 (5 bases). Germline V gives CDR1 LNHDA, CDR2 SQIVND (reference sequence). The CDR3 sequence is 14 residues long. The V end was cut by 3 bases, the J end by 3 bases, with 11 bases between. DNA of the CDR3: TGTGCCAGTAGTATGCCAGGGAGCGACACTGAAGCTTTCTTT. Its translation is CASSMPGSDTEAFF.